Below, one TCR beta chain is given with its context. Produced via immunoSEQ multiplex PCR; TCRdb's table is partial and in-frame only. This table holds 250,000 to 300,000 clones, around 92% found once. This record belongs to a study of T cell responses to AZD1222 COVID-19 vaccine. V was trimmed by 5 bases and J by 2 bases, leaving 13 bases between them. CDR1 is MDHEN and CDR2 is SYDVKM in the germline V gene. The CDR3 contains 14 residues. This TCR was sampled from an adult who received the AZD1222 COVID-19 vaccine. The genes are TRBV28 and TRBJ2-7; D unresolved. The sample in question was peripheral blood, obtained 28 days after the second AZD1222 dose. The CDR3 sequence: CASSPRTPPYEQYF. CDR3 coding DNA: TGTGCCAGCAGTCCCCGGACGCCTCCCTACGAGCAGTACTTC.